This T cell receptor (beta chain) was captured by sequencing in a study of control samples from healthy donors and cancer patients. This clone was detected once. The CDR3 extends over 15 amino acids. Trimming pared 6 bases from V and 4 bases from J, leaving 16 bases between. Per the germline V gene, CDR1 is MNHEY and CDR2 is SVGAGI. This table comes from immunoSEQ multiplex PCR, and its TCRdb copy is limited to in-frame clones, with some not included. Here the sample spans roughly 95,000 clones, 88% being singletons. V gene TRBV6-5 combines with J gene TRBJ1-3; D gene ambiguous. This clonotype was sampled from a man younger than 40 in good health. Sequenced input: blood. CDR3 sequence (DNA): TGTGCCAGCAGCCGGGTCGGGCAAAACGGAAACACCATATATTTT. Protein product: CASSRVGQNGNTIYF.